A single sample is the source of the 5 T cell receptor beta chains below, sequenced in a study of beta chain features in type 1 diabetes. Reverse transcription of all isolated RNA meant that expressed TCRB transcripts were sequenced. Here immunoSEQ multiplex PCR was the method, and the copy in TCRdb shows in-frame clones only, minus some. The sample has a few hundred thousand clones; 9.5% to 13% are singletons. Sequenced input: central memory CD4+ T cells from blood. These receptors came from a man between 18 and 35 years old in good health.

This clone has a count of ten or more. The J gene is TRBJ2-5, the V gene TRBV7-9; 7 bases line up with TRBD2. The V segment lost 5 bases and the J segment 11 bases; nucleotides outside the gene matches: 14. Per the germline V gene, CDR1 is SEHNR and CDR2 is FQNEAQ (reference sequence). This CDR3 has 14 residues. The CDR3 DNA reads TGTGCCAGCAGCCCCCGTCCAGCGGGAAGTATACAGTACTTC. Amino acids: CASSPRPAGSIQYF.

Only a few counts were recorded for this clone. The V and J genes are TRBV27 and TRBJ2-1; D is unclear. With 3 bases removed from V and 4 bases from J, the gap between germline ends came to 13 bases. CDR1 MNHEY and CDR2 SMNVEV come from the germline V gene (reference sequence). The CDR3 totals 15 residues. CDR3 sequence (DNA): TGTGCCAGCAGTTTTGGGGTATCCTTTTACAATGAGCAGTTCTTC. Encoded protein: CASSFGVSFYNEQFF.

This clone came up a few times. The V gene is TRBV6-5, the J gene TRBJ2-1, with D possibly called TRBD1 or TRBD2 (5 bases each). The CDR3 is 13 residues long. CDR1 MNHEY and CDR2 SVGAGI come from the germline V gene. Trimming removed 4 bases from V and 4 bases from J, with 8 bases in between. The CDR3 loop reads CASSSGRYNEQFF. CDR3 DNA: TGTGCCAGCAGTTCGGGGCGTTACAATGAGCAGTTCTTC.

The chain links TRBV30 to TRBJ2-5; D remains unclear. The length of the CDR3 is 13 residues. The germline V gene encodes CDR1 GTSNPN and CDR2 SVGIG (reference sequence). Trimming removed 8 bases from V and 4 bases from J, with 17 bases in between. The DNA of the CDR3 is TGTGCCGCCACGGCAGGTTCGGGAGAGACCCAGTACTTC. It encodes CAATAGSGETQYF.

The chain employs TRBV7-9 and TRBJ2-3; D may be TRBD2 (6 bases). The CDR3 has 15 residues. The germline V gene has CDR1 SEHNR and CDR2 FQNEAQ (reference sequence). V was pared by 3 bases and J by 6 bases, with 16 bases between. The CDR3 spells CASSFRAGRADTQYF. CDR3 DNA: TGTGCCAGCAGCTTTCGGGCGGGAAGGGCGGATACGCAGTATTTT. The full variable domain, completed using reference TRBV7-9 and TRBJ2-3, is DTGVSQNPRHKITKRGQNVTFRCDPISEHNRLYWYRQTLGQGPEFLTYFQNEAQLEKSRLLSDRFSAERPKGSFSTLEIQRTEQGDSAMYLCASSFRAGRADTQYFGPGTRLTVL.